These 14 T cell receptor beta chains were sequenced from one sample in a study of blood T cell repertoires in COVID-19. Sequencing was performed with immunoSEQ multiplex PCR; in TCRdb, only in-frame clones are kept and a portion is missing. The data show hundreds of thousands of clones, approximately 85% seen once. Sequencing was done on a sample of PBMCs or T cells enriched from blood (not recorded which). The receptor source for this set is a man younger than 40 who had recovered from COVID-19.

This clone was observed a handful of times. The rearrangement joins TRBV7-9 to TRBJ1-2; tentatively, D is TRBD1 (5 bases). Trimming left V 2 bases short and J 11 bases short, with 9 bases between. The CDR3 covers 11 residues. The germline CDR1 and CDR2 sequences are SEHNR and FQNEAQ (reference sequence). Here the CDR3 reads CASSLSGAYTF. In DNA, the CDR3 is TGTGCCAGCAGCTTAAGTGGGGCGTACACCTTC.

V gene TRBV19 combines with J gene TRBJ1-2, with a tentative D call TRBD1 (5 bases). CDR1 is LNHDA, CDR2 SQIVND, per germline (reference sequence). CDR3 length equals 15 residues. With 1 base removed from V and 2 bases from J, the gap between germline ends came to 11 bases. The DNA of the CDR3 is TGTGCCAGTAGTATAGCGGTGGGGGGAAACTATGGCTACACCTTC. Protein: CASSIAVGGNYGYTF.

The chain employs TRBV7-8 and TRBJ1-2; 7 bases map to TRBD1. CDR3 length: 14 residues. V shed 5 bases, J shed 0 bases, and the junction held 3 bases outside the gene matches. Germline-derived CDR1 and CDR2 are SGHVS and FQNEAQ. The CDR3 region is CASSPGTANYGYTF. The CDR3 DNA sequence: TGTGCCAGCAGCCCCGGGACAGCTAACTATGGCTACACCTTC.

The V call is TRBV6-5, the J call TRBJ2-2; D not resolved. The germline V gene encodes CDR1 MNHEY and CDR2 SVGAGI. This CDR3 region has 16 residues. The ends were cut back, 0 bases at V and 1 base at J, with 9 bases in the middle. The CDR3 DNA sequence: TGTGCCAGCAGTTACTCGATGGGCAAGAACACCGGGGAGCTGTTTTTT. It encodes CASSYSMGKNTGELFF.

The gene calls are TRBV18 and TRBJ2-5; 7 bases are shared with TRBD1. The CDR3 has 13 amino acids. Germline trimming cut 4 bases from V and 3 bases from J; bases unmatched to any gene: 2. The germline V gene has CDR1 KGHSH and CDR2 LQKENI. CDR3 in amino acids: CASSLGQEETQYF. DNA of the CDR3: TGTGCCAGCTCACTCGGACAGGAAGAGACCCAGTACTTC. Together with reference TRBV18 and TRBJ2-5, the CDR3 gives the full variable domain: NAGVMQNPRHLVRRRGQEARLRCSPMKGHSHVYWYRQLPEEGLKFMVYLQKENIIDESGMPKERFSAEFPKEGPSILRIQQVVRGDSAAYFCASSLGQEETQYFGPGTRLLVL.

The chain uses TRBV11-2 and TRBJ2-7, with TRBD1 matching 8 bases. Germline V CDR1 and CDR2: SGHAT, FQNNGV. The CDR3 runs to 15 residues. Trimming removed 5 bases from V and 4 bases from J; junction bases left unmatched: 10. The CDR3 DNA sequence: TGTGCCAGCAGCGTGCCAAGGGACAGGAATTACGAGCAGTACTTC. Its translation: CASSVPRDRNYEQYF.

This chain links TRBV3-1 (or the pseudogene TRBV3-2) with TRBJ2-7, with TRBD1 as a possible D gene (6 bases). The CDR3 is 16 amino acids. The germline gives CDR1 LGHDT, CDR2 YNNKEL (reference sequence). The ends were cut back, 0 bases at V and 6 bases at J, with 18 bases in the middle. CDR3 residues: CASSQDPGAALGEQYF. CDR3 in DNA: TGTGCCAGCAGCCAAGATCCAGGGGCGGCGTTAGGCGAGCAGTACTTC.

DNA for the CDR3: TGTGCCAGCAGCTTCACAGACAATCAGCCCCAGCATTTT. It codes for CASSFTDNQPQHF. The rearrangement links TRBV7-9 to TRBJ1-5; no reliable D call. Between the trimmed V and J ends, which lost 3 bases and 3 bases, there was a span of 6 bases. The germline V gene has CDR1 SEHNR and CDR2 FQNEAQ (reference sequence). There are 13 residues in the CDR3.

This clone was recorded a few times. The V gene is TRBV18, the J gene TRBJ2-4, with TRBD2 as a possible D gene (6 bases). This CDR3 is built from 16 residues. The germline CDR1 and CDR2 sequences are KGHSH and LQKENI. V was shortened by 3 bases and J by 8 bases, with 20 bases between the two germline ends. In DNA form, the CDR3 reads TGTGCCAGCTCACCCCTAGCGCGGGGCGGTTCGGACATTCAGTACTTC. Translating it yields CASSPLARGGSDIQYF.

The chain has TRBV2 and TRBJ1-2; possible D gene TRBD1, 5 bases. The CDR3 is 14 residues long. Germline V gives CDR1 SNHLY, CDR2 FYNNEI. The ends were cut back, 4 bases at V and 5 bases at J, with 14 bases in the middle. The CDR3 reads CASSVSATAYGYTF. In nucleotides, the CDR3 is TGTGCCAGCAGTGTTTCGGCGACAGCTTATGGCTACACCTTC.

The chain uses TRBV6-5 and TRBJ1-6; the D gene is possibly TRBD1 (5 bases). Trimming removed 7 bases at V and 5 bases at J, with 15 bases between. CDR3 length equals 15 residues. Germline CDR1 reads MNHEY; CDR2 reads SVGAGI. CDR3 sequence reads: CASMFGRGDNSPLHF. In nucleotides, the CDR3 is TGTGCCAGCATGTTCGGGAGGGGAGATAATTCACCCCTCCACTTT.

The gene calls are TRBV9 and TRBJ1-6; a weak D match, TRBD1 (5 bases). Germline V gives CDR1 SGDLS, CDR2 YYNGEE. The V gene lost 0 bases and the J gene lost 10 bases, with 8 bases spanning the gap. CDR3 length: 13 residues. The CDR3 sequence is CASSVGTRSPLHF. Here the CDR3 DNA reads TGTGCCAGCAGCGTAGGGACACGATCACCCCTCCACTTT. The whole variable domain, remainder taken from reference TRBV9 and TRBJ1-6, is DSGVTQTPKHLITATGQRVTLRCSPRSGDLSVYWYQQSLDQGLQFLIQYYNGEERAKGNILERFSAQQFPDLHSELNLSSLELGDSALYFCASSVGTRSPLHFGNGTRLTVT.

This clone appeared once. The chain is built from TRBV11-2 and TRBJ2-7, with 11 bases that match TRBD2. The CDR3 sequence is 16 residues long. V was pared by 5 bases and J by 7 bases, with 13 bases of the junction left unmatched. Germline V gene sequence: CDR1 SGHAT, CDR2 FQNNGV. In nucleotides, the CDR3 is TGTGCCAGCAGCCGTCCCCTAGCGGGGGGCCCCAGGGAGCAGTACTTC. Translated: CASSRPLAGGPREQYF. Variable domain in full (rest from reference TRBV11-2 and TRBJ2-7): EAGVAQSPRYKIIEKRQSVAFWCNPISGHATLYWYQQILGQGPKLLIQFQNNGVVDDSQLPKDRFSAERLKGVDSTLKIQPAKLEDSAVYLCASSRPLAGGPREQYFGPGTRLTVT.

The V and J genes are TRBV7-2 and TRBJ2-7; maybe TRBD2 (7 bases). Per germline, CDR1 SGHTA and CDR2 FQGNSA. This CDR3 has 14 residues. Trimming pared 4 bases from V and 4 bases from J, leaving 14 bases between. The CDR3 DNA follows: TGTGCCAGCAGCTACGAGGGGGGGTGGTACGAGCAGTACTTC. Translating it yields CASSYEGGWYEQYF.